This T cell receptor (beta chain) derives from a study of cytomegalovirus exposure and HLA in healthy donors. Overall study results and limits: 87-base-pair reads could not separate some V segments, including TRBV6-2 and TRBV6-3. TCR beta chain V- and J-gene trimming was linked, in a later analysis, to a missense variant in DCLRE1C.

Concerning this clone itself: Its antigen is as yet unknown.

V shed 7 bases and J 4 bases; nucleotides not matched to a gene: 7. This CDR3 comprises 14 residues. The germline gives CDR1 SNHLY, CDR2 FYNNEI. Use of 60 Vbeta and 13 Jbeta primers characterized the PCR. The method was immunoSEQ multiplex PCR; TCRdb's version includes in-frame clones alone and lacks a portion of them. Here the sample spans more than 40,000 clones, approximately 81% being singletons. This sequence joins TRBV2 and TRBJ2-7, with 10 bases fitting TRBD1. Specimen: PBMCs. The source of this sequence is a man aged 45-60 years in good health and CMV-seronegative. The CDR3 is CASTPGDRGYEQYF. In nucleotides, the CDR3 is TGTGCCAGCACCCCGGGGGACAGGGGATACGAGCAGTACTTC.